This entry features one T cell receptor (beta chain) sequence. The sample belongs to a study of CD8 T cells in Susac syndrome. Random hexamers served to reverse transcribe roughly 0.5 to 1 ug RNA. TCRdb fed the immunoSEQ multiplex PCR reads into MiXCR, producing one record per CDR3 protein. Among about 440,000 distinct CDR3 sequences listed, 85% to 90% were seen once. V lost 6 bases and J 13 bases, leaving 18 bases between the germline ends. CDR3 length: 13 amino acids. The specimen was CD8+ T cells from PBMCs. V and J are TRBV12-3 or TRBV12-4 and TRBJ1-4; weak D call: TRBD1 (5 bases). The TCR sequence derives from a human donor with multiple sclerosis. The CDR3 here is CASRWGPGDILFF. In DNA, the CDR3 is TGTGCCAGCAGATGGGGACCGGGGGATATACTGTTTTTT.